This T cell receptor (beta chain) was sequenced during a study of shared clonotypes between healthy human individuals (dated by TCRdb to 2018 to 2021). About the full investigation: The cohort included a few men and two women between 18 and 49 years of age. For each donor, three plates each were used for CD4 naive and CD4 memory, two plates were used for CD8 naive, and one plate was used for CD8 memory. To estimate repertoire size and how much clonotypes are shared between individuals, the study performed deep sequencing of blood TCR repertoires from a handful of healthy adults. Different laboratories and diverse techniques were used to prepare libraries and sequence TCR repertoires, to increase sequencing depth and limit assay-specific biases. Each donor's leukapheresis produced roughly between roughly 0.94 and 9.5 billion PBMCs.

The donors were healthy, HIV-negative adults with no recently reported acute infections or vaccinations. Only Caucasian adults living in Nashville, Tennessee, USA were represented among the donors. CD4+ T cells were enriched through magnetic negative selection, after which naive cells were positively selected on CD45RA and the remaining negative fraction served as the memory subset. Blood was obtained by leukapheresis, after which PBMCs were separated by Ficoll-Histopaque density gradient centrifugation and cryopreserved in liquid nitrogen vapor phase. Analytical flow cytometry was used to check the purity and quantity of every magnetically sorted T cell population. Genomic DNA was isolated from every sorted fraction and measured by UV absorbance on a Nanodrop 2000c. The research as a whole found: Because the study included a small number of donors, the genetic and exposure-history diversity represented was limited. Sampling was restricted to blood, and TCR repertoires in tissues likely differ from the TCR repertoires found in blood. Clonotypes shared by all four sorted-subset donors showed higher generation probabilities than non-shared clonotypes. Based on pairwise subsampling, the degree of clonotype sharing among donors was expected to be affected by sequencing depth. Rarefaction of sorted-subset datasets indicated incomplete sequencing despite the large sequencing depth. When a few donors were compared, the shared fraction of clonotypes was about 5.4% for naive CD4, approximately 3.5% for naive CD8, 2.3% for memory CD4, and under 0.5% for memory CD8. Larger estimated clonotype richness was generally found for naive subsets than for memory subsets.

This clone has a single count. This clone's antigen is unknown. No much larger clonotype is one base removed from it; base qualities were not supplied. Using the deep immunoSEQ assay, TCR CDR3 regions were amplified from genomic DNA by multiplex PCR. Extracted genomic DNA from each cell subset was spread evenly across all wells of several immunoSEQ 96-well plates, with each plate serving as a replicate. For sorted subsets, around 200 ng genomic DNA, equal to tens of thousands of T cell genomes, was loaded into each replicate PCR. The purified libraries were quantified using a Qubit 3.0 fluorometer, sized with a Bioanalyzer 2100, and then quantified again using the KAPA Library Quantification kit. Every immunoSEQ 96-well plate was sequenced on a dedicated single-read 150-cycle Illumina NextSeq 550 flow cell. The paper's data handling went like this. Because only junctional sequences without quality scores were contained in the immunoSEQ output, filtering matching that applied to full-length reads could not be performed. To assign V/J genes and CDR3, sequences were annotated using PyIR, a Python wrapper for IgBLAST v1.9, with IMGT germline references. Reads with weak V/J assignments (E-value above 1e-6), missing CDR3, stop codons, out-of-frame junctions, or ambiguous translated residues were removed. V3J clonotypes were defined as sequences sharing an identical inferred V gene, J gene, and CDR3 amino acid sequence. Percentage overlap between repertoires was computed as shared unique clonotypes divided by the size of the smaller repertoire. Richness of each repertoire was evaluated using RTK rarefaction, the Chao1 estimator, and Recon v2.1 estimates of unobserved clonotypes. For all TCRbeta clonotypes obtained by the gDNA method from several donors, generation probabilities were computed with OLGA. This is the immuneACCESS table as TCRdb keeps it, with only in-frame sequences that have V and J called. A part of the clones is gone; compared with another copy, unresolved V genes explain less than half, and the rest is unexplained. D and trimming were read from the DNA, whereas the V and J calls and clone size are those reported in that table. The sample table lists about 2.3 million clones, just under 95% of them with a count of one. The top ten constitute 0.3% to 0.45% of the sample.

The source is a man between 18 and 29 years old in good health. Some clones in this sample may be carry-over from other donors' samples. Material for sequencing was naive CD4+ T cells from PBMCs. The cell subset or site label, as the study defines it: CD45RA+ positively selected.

The nucleotides are TGCGCCAGCCACCCCTCGGGTTATGGCTACACCTTC. Protein translation: CASHPSGYGYTF. The chain uses TRBV5-1 and TRBJ1-2; there is no confident call for the D gene. V loses 7 bases of germline sequence and J loses 5 bases, and the interval between the two ends is 12 bases. The CDR3 sequence holds 12 residues, the cysteine and phenylalanine included. Only the CDR3 region is kept as DNA, spanning 36 bases read in frame from base 1. The germline V gene provides CDR1 SGHRS and CDR2 YFSETQ.